The 11 T cell receptor beta chains below were found in one sample sequenced in a study of blood T cell repertoires in COVID-19. Assay: immunoSEQ multiplex PCR; the TCRdb copy retains only in-frame clones and omits some. This table has approximately 300,000 clones, 70% to 90% appearing once. What was sequenced was peripheral blood. The receptors originated from a human donor with COVID-19, enrolled during active disease. The donor label of this sample is uncertain.

This chain connects TRBV25-1 to TRBJ2-1, with 9 bases lining up with TRBD2. The CDR3 has 18 residues. Germline loops: CDR1 MGHDK, CDR2 SYGVNS. V lost 5 bases, J lost 0 bases, and 11 bases stayed unmatched. In nucleotides, the CDR3 is TGTGCCAGCAGTCAAGACCGGACTAGCGCAAGCTCCTACAATGAGCAGTTCTTC. Its translation: CASSQDRTSASSYNEQFF.

The V call is TRBV7-9, the J call TRBJ2-7; TRBD2 agrees at 8 bases. With V trimmed by 8 bases and J by 3 bases, 6 bases remained unmatched. This CDR3 region has 13 residues. Looked up from germline, CDR1 is SEHNR and CDR2 is FQNEAQ (reference sequence). CDR3 DNA: TGTGCCAGCGCTGCGGGGGGAATCTACGAGCAGTACTTC. Its translation: CASAAGGIYEQYF.

The V gene is TRBV2, the J gene TRBJ2-2; D is undetermined. Germline CDR1 reads SNHLY; CDR2 reads FYNNEI. The germline V and J ends were trimmed by 4 bases and 0 bases, with 6 bases remaining between them. The length of the CDR3 is 14 residues. The CDR3 region is CASSVGANTGELFF. For the CDR3, the DNA is TGTGCCAGCAGTGTCGGAGCGAACACCGGGGAGCTGTTTTTT.

The rearrangement uses TRBV18 and TRBJ2-5; 7 bases are a match to TRBD1. Trimming at V came to 6 bases and at J to 2 bases, leaving 9 bases not matched to a gene. Per germline, CDR1 KGHSH and CDR2 LQKENI. The CDR3 loop spans 15 amino acids. CDR3 sequence reads: CASSPIWDRQETQYF. For the CDR3, the DNA is TGTGCCAGCTCTCCGATCTGGGACAGACAAGAGACCCAGTACTTC.

The rearrangement links TRBV28 to TRBJ2-3; tentative D call: TRBD1 (6 bases). Germline CDR1 is MDHEN and CDR2 is SYDVKM. V lost 2 bases, J lost 3 bases, and 12 bases lay in between. There are 15 residues in the CDR3. CDR3 coding DNA: TGTGCCAGCAGTTTAGTGGGGGCAGGGACAGATACGCAGTATTTT. Translation: CASSLVGAGTDTQYF.

The rearrangement links TRBV27 to TRBJ2-1; 11 bases agree with TRBD2. The CDR3 has 18 residues. The trim removed 1 base at V and 8 bases at J, leaving 13 bases unmatched. The germline CDR1 and CDR2 sequences are MNHEY and SMNVEV (reference sequence). This chain's CDR3 is CASSLWLASGRSPHEQFF. The CDR3 DNA reads as TGTGCCAGCAGTTTATGGCTGGCTAGCGGGAGGTCCCCCCATGAGCAGTTCTTC.

The chain joins TRBV27 to TRBJ1-6; the match to TRBD1 covers 7 bases. Germline CDR1 and CDR2: MNHEY and SMNVEV (reference sequence). The CDR3 covers 14 residues. The V segment lost 4 bases and the J segment 6 bases; nucleotides outside the gene matches: 3. The CDR3 nucleotides are TGTGCCAGCAGTTGGAGACAGGGTAATTCACCCCTCCACTTT. Translated, it gives CASSWRQGNSPLHF.

This CDR3 reads CASRRIAATDTQYF. The CDR3 region has the DNA TGTGCCAGCAGGCGGATAGCGGCGACAGATACGCAGTATTTT. The chain employs TRBV2 and TRBJ2-3, with a weak D call TRBD2 (6 bases). The germline V gene has CDR1 SNHLY and CDR2 FYNNEI. This CDR3 has 14 residues. Trimming removed 6 bases at V and 3 bases at J, with 13 bases between.

The gene calls are TRBV10-3 and TRBJ2-1, with TRBD2 identical over 10 bases. This CDR3 region has 15 residues. Trimming took 6 bases from V and 7 from J; bases not matched to a gene: 9. In germline, CDR1 is ENHRY, CDR2 SYGVKD. The CDR3 is CAIRGASGSFNEQFF. The CDR3 DNA is TGTGCCATCAGGGGGGCTAGCGGGAGTTTTAATGAGCAGTTCTTC.

The chain combines TRBV4-3 with TRBJ1-6; D remains ambiguous. With 0 bases removed from V and 7 bases from J, the gap between germline ends came to 13 bases. The germline V gene encodes CDR1 LGHNA and CDR2 YSLEER. The CDR3 length is 16 residues. CDR3 region: CASSQEPGLDNSPLHF. CDR3 DNA: TGCGCCAGCAGCCAAGAGCCGGGATTAGACAATTCACCCCTCCACTTT.

The genes are TRBV11-3 and TRBJ2-3; 8 bases agree with TRBD2. V was clipped by 2 bases and J by 8 bases; unmatched bases: 9. This CDR3 has 15 amino acids. Germline loops: CDR1 SGHNT, CDR2 YENEEA. The CDR3 DNA reads TGTGCCAGCAGCTTAAATGGACTAGCCCTTGGTACGCAGTATTTT. It encodes CASSLNGLALGTQYF.